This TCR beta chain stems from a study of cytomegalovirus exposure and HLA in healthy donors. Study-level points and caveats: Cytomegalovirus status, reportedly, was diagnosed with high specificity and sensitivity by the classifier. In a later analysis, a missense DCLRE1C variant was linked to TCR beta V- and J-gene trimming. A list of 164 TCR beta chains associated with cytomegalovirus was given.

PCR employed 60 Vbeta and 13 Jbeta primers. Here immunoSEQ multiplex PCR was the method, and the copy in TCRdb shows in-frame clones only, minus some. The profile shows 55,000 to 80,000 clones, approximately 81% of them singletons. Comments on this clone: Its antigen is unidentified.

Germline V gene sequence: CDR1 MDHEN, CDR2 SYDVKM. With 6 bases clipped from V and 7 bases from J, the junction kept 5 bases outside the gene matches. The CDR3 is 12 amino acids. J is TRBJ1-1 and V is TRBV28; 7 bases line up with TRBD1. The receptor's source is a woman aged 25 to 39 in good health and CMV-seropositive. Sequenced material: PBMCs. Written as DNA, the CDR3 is TGTGCCAGCAGACCACAGGGGATTGAAGCTTTCTTT. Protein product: CASRPQGIEAFF.